This T cell receptor (beta chain) was retrieved from a study of cytomegalovirus exposure and HLA in healthy donors. Broader study findings: Later work showed greater clonal expansion in HLA-associated TCR beta chains than in equally common others. In a later analysis, TCR association rates varied by HLA locus: DRB1 most, HLA-C fewest. A link between a missense DCLRE1C variant and TCR beta V- and J-gene trimming emerged from a later analysis.

With respect to this clone: Its antigen is unidentified.

PCR was performed using 60 Vbeta and 13 Jbeta primers. Assay used: immunoSEQ multiplex PCR; TCRdb lists only in-frame clones, some missing. Of 95,000 to 100,000 clones in the sample, under 80% were seen once. V was pared by 3 bases and J by 4 bases, with 4 bases of the junction left unmatched. Germline lookup yields CDR1 SGHTA and CDR2 FQGNSA. The CDR3 loop spans 15 amino acids. This TCR came from a middle-aged man in good health and CMV-seronegative. The rearrangement links TRBV7-2 to TRBJ1-4; TRBD1 agrees at 8 bases. The sample taken for sequencing was PBMCs. The CDR3 DNA is TGTGCCAGCAGCTTCACAGGGGGGTTTAATGAAAAACTGTTTTTT. It encodes CASSFTGGFNEKLFF.